This T cell receptor beta chain was obtained from a study of T cell responses to AZD1222 COVID-19 vaccine. General study findings and limits: Nearly half of unique spike-specific TCRs reportedly avoided B.1.351 and B.1.1.7 mutated regions. The CD4 TCRs associated with vaccination extended across spike and predominated at 160-218 and 743-854.

As to this clone: Its antigen is not known.

Germline V gene lookup returns CDR1 SGHVS and CDR2 FQNEAQ. V trimming: 2 bases; J trimming: 5 bases; junction bases outside the gene matches: 7. This CDR3 has 15 amino acids. Measured with immunoSEQ multiplex PCR; TCRdb has only the in-frame clones, and not every one. The sample holds 150,000 to 200,000 clones, 92% seen once. This receptor was obtained from an adult who received the AZD1222 COVID-19 vaccine. The sequencing used peripheral blood, collected 28 days after the second AZD1222 dose. The chain carries TRBV7-8 and TRBJ1-2; 8 nucleotides align to TRBD1. CDR3: CASSLRQGARYGYTF. The CDR3 coding sequence is TGTGCCAGCAGCTTAAGGCAGGGGGCGCGATATGGCTACACCTTC.